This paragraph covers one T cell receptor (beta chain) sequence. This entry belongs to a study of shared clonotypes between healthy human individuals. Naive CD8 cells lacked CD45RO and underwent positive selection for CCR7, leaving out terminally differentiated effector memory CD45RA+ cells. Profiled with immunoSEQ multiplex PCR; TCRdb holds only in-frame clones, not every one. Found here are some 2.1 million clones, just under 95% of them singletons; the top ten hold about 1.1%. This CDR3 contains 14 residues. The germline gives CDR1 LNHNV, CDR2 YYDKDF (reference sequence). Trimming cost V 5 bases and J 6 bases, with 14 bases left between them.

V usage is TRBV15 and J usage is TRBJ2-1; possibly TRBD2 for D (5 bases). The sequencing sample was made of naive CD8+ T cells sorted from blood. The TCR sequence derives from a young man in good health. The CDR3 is CATSSNAGGNEQFF. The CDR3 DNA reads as TGTGCCACCAGCTCAAACGCGGGTGGCAATGAGCAGTTCTTC. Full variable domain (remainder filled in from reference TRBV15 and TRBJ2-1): DAMVIQNPRYQVTQFGKPVTLSCSQTLNHNVMYWYQQKSSQAPKLLFHYYDKDFNNEADTPDNFQSRRPNTSFCFLDIRSPGLGDTAMYLCATSSNAGGNEQFFGPGTRLTVL.